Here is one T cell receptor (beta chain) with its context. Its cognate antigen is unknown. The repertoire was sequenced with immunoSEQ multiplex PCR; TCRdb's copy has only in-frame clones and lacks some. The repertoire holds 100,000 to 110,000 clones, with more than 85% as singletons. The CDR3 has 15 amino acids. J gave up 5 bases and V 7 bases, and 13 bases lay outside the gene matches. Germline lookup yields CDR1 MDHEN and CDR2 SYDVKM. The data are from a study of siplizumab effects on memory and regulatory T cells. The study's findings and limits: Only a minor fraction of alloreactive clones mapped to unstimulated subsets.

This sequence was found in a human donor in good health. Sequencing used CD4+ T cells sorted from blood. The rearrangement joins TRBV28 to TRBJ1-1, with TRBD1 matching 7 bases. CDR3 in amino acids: CASTVKQGLRTEAFF. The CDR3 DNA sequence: TGTGCCAGCACCGTAAAACAGGGGCTACGAACTGAAGCTTTCTTT.